The next 4 T cell receptor beta chains were all read from a single sample in a study of blood T cell repertoires in COVID-19. The table came from immunoSEQ multiplex PCR; TCRdb's copy has only in-frame clones and leaves some out. The profile shows roughly 49,000 clones, around four fifths of them singletons. The source material was peripheral blood. These receptors were collected from an elderly woman with acute or convalescent COVID-19.

The rearrangement links TRBV24-1 to TRBJ2-2; possible D gene TRBD1, 5 bases. The germline V and J ends were trimmed by 5 bases and 0 bases, with 6 bases remaining between them. CDR3 length: 14 residues. The V gene's germline CDR1 is KGHDR and CDR2 SFDVKD. The CDR3 reads CATSGRANTGELFF. Written as DNA, the CDR3 is TGTGCCACCAGTGGCAGGGCGAACACCGGGGAGCTGTTTTTT.

This rearrangement joins TRBV29-1 to TRBJ2-7; TRBD1 matches at 10 bases. This CDR3 has 14 residues. The V segment lost 7 bases and the J segment 1 base; nucleotides outside the gene matches: 7. Germline V CDR1 and CDR2: SQVTM, ANQGSEA. In DNA form, the CDR3 reads TGCAGCGCAAATCGACAGGGGGCATCCTACGAGCAGTACTTC. It codes for CSANRQGASYEQYF.

This chain joins TRBV7-3 and TRBJ2-2; TRBD1 agrees at 7 bases. Trimming took 6 bases from V and 1 from J; bases not matched to a gene: 8. Per germline, CDR1 SGHTA and CDR2 FQGTGA. CDR3 size: 16 residues. This CDR3 is CASSSSAGGNTGELFF. DNA of the CDR3: TGTGCCAGCAGTAGTTCAGCAGGGGGGAACACCGGGGAGCTGTTTTTT.

The V and J genes are TRBV7-9 and TRBJ1-2; TRBD1 is a possible D gene (5 bases). Germline CDR1 is SEHNR and CDR2 is FQNEAQ (reference sequence). The V gene lost 1 base and the J gene lost 4 bases, with 22 bases spanning the gap. This CDR3 is built from 18 residues. The CDR3 sequence is CASSLGWSGQGIGYGYTF. CDR3 nucleotides: TGTGCCAGCAGCTTAGGATGGAGTGGGCAGGGTATTGGCTATGGCTACACCTTC.